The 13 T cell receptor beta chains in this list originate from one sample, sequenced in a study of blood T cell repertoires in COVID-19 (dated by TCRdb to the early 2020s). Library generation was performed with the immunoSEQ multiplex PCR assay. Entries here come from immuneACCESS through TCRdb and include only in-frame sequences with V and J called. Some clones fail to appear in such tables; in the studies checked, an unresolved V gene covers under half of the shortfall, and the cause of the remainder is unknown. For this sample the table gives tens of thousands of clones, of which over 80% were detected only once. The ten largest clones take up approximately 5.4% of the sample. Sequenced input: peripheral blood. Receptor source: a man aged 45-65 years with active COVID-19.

The CDR3 loop is CASSLTQGLPYNEQFF. CDR3 nucleotide sequence: TGCGCCAGCAGCTTGACCCAGGGCCTACCCTACAATGAGCAGTTCTTC. The V call is TRBV5-1, the J call TRBJ2-1, with D perhaps matching TRBD1 (5 bases). The length of the CDR3 is 16 residues. Germline CDR1 is SGHRS and CDR2 is YFSETQ. V was clipped by 1 base and J by 2 bases, with 13 bases between them.

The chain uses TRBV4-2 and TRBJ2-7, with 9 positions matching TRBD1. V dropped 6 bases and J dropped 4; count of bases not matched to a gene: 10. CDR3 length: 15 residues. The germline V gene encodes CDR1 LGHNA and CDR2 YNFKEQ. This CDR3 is CASRGTGTGSYEQYF. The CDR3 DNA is TGTGCCAGCAGGGGGACCGGGACAGGGTCGTACGAGCAGTACTTC.

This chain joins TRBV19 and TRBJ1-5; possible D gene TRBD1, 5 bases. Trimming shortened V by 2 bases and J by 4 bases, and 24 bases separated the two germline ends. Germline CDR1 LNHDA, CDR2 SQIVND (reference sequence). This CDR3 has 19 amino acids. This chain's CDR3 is CASSIPLRVGEGWNQPQHF. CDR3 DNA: TGTGCCAGTAGTATACCCCTCCGGGTGGGGGAGGGTTGGAATCAGCCCCAGCATTTT.

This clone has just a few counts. The CDR3 nucleotides read TGTGCCAGCAGCGCCAAGCTAGGGACTAGCGAGCAACCGACCTACGAGCAGTACTTC. Translated: CASSAKLGTSEQPTYEQYF. The chain links TRBV7-9 to TRBJ2-7, with TRBD2 identical over 10 bases. The J segment lost 2 bases and the V segment lost 5 bases, leaving 18 bases of the junction unmatched. Germline CDR1 is SEHNR and CDR2 is FQNEAQ (reference sequence). The CDR3 is 19 amino acids.

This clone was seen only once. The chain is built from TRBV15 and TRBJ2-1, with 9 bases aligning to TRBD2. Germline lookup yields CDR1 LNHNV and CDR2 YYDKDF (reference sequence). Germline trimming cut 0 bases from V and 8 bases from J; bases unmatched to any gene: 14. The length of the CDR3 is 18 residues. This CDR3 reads CATSREVSGRMRQDEQFF. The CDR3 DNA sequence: TGTGCCACCAGCAGAGAGGTTAGCGGGAGAATGAGGCAAGATGAGCAGTTCTTC. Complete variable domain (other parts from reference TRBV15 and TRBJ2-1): DAMVIQNPRYQVTQFGKPVTLSCSQTLNHNVMYWYQQKSSQAPKLLFHYYDKDFNNEADTPDNFQSRRPNTSFCFLDIRSPGLGDTAMYLCATSREVSGRMRQDEQFFGPGTRLTVL.

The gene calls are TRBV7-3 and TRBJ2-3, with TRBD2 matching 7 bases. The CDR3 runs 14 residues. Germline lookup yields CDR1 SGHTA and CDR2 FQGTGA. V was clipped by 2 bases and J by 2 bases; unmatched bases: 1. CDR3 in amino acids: CASSLGGDTDTQYF. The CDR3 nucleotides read TGTGCCAGCAGCTTAGGGGGGGACACAGATACGCAGTATTTT.

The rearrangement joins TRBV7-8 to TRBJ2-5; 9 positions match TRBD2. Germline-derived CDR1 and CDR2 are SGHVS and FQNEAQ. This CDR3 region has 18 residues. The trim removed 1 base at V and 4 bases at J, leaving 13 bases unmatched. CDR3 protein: CASSLGVLAGSGAETQYF. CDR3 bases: TGTGCCAGCAGCTTAGGGGTGCTAGCGGGATCGGGGGCAGAGACCCAGTACTTC.

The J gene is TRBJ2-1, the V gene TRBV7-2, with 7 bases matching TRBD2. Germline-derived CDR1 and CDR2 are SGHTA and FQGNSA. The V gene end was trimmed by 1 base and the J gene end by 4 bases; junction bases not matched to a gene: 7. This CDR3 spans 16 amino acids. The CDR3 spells CASSLEGLAAYNEQFF. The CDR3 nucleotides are TGTGCCAGCAGCTTAGAAGGGCTAGCGGCGTACAATGAGCAGTTCTTC.

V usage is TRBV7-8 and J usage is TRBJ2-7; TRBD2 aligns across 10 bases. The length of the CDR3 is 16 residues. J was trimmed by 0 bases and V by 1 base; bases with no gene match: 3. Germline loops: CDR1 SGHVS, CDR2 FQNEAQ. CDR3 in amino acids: CASSLDSGGFSYEQYF. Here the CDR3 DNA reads TGTGCCAGCAGCTTAGATAGCGGGGGGTTCTCCTACGAGCAGTACTTC.

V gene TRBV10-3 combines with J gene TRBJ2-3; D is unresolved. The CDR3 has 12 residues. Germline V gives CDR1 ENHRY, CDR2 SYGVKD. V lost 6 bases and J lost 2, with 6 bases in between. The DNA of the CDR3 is TGTGCCATCAGGGTAGACACAGATACGCAGTATTTT. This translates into CAIRVDTDTQYF.

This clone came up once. Here the CDR3 reads CASRTDRDYGYTF. DNA of the CDR3: TGTGCCAGCAGAACCGACAGGGACTATGGCTACACCTTC. The chain links TRBV27 to TRBJ1-2; 7 bases agree with TRBD1. In germline, CDR1 is MNHEY, CDR2 SMNVEV (reference sequence). This CDR3 is built from 13 residues. J lost 3 bases, V lost 6 bases, and 4 bases had no gene match.

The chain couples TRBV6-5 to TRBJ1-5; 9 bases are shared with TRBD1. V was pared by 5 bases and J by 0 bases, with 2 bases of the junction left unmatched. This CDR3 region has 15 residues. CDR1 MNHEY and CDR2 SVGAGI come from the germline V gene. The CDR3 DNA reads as TGTGCCAGCAGTCGGGGACAGGGTAGCAATCAGCCCCAGCATTTT. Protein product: CASSRGQGSNQPQHF.

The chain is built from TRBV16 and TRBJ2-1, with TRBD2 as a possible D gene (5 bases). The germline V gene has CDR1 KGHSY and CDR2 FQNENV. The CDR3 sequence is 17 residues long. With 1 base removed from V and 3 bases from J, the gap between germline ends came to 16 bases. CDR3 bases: TGTGCCAGCAGCCAATGGGTCTCGAATAGCGTCTACAATGAGCAGTTCTTC. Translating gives CASSQWVSNSVYNEQFF.